This TCR beta chain was found in a study of blood T cell repertoires in COVID-19. About the study: Specimens from acute and convalescent COVID-19 originated in the United States, Italy and Spain.

This CDR3 has 17 amino acids. The germline gives CDR1 KGHSH, CDR2 LQKENI. Losses at the gene ends were 1 base for V and 4 bases for J; bases not matched to a gene: 7. Repertoires were generated with immunoSEQ multiplex PCR, while TCRdb's copy carries only in-frame clones and drops some. The sample comprises about 120,000 clones, around 84% of which are singletons, and roughly 1.5% rests with the top ten. The V call is TRBV18, the J call TRBJ2-2; 9 bases are shared with TRBD2. Sequencing used peripheral blood. The TCR sequence derives from a man in his forties with acute or convalescent COVID-19. CDR3 sequence reads: CASSPLRLAASTGELFF. For the CDR3, the DNA is TGTGCCAGCTCACCACTCAGACTAGCGGCCTCCACCGGGGAGCTGTTTTTT.